The entry below describes one T cell receptor beta chain. Antigen: not known. The sequencing template was cDNA reverse transcribed from extracted RNA. TCRdb's copy holds only in-frame clones and misses some; the assay was immunoSEQ multiplex PCR. The table includes around 97,000 clones, 55% detected once. Cell sorting was applied to PBMCs, and CD4+ and CD8+ T cells were collected. These data originate in a study of CD8+ T cells in alopecia areata. Study outcomes and limitations: For lesional scalp, especially alopecia totalis/universalis, clonality was higher than in normal scalp.

This receptor was taken from a human donor in good health. Sequenced: CD4+ T cells sorted from blood.

The CDR3 loop reads CASSQQGHSYEQYF. Here the CDR3 DNA reads TGTGCCAGCAGTCAACAGGGCCACTCCTACGAGCAGTACTTC. The chain combines TRBV28 with TRBJ2-7; D might be TRBD1 (6 bases). Germline CDR1 reads MDHEN; CDR2 reads SYDVKM. Between the trimmed V and J ends, which lost 5 bases and 0 bases, there was a span of 11 bases. This CDR3 spans 14 amino acids.